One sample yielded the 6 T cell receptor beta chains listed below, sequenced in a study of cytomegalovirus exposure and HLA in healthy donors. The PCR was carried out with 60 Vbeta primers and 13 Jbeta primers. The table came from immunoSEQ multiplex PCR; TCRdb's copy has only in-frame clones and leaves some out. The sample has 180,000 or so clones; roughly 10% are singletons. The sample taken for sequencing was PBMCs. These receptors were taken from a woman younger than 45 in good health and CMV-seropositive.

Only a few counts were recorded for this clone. The DNA of the CDR3 is TGCGCCAGCAGTGAGCCAGACAGGAGCACAGATACGCAGTATTTT. This gives the protein CASSEPDRSTDTQYF. The V gene is TRBV10-2, the J gene TRBJ2-3; D is possibly TRBD1 (6 bases). Trimming left V 2 bases short and J 0 bases short, with 9 bases between. CDR3 length: 15 amino acids. Germline V gene data show CDR1 as WSHSY and CDR2 as SAAADI.

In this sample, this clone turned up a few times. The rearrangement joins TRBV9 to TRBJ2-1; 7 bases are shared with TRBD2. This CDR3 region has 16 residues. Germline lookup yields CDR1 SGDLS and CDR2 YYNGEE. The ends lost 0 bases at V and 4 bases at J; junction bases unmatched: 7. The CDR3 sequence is CASSVEPSGDYNEQFF. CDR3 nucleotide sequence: TGTGCCAGCAGCGTAGAACCCAGCGGGGATTACAATGAGCAGTTCTTC. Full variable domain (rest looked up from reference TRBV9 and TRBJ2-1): DSGVTQTPKHLITATGQRVTLRCSPRSGDLSVYWYQQSLDQGLQFLIQYYNGEERAKGNILERFSAQQFPDLHSELNLSSLELGDSALYFCASSVEPSGDYNEQFFGPGTRLTVL.

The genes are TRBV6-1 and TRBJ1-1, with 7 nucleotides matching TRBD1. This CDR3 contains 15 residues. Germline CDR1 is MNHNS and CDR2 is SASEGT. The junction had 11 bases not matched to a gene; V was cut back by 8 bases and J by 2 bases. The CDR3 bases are TGTGCCAGCGACCGCCAGACAGGGCAAAACACTGAAGCTTTCTTT. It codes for CASDRQTGQNTEAFF.

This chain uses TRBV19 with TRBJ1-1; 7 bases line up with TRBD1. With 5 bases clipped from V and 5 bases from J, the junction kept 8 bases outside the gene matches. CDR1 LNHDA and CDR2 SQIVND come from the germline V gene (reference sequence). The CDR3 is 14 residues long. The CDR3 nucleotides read TGTGCCAGTAGTGAACGACAGGGCCCGACTGAAGCTTTCTTT. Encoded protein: CASSERQGPTEAFF.

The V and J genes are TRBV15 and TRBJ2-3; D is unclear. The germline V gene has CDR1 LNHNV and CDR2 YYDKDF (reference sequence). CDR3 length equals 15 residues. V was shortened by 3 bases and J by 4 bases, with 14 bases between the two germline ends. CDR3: CATSRESQVPDTQYF. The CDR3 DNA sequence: TGTGCCACCAGCAGGGAGTCTCAAGTCCCAGATACGCAGTATTTT.

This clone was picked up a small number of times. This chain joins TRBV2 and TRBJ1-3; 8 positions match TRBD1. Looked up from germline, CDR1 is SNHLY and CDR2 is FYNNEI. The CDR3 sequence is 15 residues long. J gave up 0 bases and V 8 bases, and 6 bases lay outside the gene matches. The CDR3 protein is CASSKDRGSGNTIYF. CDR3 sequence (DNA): TGTGCCAGCTCGAAAGACAGGGGCTCTGGAAACACCATATATTTT.